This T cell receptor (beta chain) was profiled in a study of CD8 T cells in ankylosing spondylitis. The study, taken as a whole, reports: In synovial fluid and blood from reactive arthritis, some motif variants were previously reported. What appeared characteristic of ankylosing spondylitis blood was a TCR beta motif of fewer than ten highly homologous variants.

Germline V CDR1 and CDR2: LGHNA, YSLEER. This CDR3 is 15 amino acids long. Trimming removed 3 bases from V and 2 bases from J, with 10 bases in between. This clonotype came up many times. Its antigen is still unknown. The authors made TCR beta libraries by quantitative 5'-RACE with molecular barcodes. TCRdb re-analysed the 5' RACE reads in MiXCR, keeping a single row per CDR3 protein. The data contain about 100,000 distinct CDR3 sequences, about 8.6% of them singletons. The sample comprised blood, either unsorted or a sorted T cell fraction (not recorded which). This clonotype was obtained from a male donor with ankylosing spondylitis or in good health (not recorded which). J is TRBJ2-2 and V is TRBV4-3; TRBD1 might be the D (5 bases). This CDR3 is CASSHGGANTGELFF. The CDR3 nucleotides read TGCGCCAGCAGCCATGGTGGGGCAAACACCGGGGAGCTGTTTTTT.